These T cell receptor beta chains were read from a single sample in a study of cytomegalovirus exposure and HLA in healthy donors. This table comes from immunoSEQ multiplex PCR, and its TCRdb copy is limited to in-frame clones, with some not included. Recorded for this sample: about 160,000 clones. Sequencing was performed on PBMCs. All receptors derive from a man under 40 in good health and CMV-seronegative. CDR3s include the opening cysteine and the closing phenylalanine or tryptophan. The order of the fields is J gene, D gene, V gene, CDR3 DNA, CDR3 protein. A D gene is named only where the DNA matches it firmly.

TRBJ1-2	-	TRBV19	TGTGCCAGTGAGGGGGATTCGGGGGGCTACACCTTC	CASEGDSGGYTF
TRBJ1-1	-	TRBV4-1	TGCGCCAGCAGCCAAGATCCCAGGTCCCCTGAAGCTTTCTTT	CASSQDPRSPEAFF
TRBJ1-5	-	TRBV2	TGTGCCAGCTCAGGACTGGGCAATCAGCCCCAGCATTTT	CASSGLGNQPQHF
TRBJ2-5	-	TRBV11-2	TGTGCCAGCAGCCGTTTAGAGGAGACCCAGTACTTC	CASSRLEETQYF
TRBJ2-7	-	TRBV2	TGTGCCAGCAGGGTACTCTTAACGGTCTACGAGCAGTACTTC	CASRVLLTVYEQYF
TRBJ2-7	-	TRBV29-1	TGCAGCGTCCTAACGGCAGCGACCTACGAGCAGTACTTC	CSVLTAATYEQYF
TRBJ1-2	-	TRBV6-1	TGTGCTAGCAGCCGCGGGTGGTTAGCTAACTATGGCTACACCTTC	CASSRGWLANYGYTF
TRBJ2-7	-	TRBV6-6	TGTGCCAGCAGTTACTCGGCAGGGTCGGGCTACGAGCAGTACTTC	CASSYSAGSGYEQYF
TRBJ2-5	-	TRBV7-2	TGTGCCAGCAGCTCGCGATTCAGGGGAGAGACCCAGTACTTC	CASSSRFRGETQYF
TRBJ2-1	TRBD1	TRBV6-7	TGTGCCAGCAGTTACAGAGGGGGCCAGGAGCAGTTCTTC	CASSYRGGQEQFF
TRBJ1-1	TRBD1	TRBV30	TGTGCCTGCTCCCGTACCGACAGGGAAGACACTGAAGCTTTCTTT	CACSRTDREDTEAFF
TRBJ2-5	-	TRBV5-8	TGTGCCAGCAGCTTGGGGCGGCACCAAGAGACCCAGTACTTC	CASSLGRHQETQYF
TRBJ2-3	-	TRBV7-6	TGTGCCAGCAGCTTAATATCCCAAGAGGATACGCAGTATTTT	CASSLISQEDTQYF
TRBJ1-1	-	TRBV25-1	TGTGCCAGCAGTGATCGATACGGGCAGGGAAGAGAAGCTTTCTTT	CASSDRYGQGREAFF
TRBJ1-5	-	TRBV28	TGTGCCAGCAGTTTGGCGGCGGGTCAGCCCCAGCATTTT	CASSLAAGQPQHF
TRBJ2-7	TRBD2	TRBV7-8	TGTGCCAGCAGCTACCGTCGAGGGGAGGGTTACGAGCAGTACTTC	CASSYRRGEGYEQYF
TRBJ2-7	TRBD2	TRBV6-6	TGTGCCAGCAGTTACTTGGGAGGGCCTCTATCCGAGCAGTACTTC	CASSYLGGPLSEQYF
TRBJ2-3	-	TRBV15	TGTGCCACCAGCAGAGAGGGGGGGCCCACCACAGATACGCAGTATTTT	CATSREGGPTTDTQYF
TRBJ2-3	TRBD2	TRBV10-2	TGCGCCAGCAGTGGCCTTGGGACTAGCGGGAGGGATACGCAGTATTTT	CASSGLGTSGRDTQYF
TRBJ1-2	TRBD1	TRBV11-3	TGTGCCAGCAGCTTAGGAAGGGGACAGAACTATGGCTACACCTTC	CASSLGRGQNYGYTF
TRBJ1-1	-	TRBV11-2	TGTGCCAGCAGCTTGGGGGCCCTGAACACTGAAGCTTTCTTT	CASSLGALNTEAFF
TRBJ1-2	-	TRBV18	TGTGCCAGCTCACCGGACATTAACTATGGCTACACCTTC	CASSPDINYGYTF
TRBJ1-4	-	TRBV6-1	TGTGCCAGCCTCCTCCGGGGGACTGAAAAACTGTTTTTT	CASLLRGTEKLFF
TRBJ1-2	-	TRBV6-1	TGTGCCAGCACTCCCCCTACGGATGGCTACACCTTC	CASTPPTDGYTF
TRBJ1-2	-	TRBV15	TGTGCCACCAGCAGAGGGGGAGAAGGTGGCTACACCTTC	CATSRGGEGGYTF
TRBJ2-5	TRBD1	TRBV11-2	TGTGCCAGCCAGACAGGGACCACACAAGAGACCCAGTACTTC	CASQTGTTQETQYF
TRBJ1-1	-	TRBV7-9	TGTGCCAGCAGCTTGGGGGAGGGGAACACTGAAGCTTTCTTT	CASSLGEGNTEAFF
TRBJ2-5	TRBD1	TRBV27	TGTGCCAGCAGTTTATCCCGTCCCAGGACAGGGAGTACAGAGACCCAGTACTTC	CASSLSRPRTGSTETQYF
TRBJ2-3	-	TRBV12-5	TGTGCTAGTGGTTTCAACAGGGAGTTCACAGATACGCAGTATTTT	CASGFNREFTDTQYF
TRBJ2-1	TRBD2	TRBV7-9	TGTGCCAGCAGCCGGCCGCGAGCGGGACCCTCGTGGGGGTTCTTC	CASSRPRAGPSWGFF
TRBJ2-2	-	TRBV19	TGTGCCAGTAGTATAACGGAGATGCACACCGGGGAGCTGTTTTTT	CASSITEMHTGELFF
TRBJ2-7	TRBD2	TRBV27	TGTGCCAGCAAACTAGCGGGCCCTTCCTACGAGCAGTACTTC	CASKLAGPSYEQYF
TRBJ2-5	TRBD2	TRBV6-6	TGTGCCAGCAGTTCCGGGACTAGCGGGGTCCAAGAGACCCAGTACTTC	CASSSGTSGVQETQYF
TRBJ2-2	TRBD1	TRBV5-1	TGCGCCAGCAGCATAGACAGGGTTAGCGCCGGGGAGCTGTTTTTT	CASSIDRVSAGELFF
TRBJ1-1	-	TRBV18	TGTGCCAGCTCACCAGGGTTCACGGGGAACACTGAAGCTTTCTTT	CASSPGFTGNTEAFF
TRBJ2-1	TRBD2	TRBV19	TGTGCCAGTAGTATCGGGACTAGCGGGAGCTCCTACAATGAGCAGTTCTTC	CASSIGTSGSSYNEQFF
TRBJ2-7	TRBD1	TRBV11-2	TGTGCCAGCAGCTTAAACGGACAGGGAGAGCTCGAGCAGTACTTC	CASSLNGQGELEQYF
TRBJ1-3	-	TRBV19	TGTGCCAGTAGTCCTTGGACGGACTCCTCTGGAAACACCATATATTTT	CASSPWTDSSGNTIYF
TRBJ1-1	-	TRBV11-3	TGTGCCAGCAGCTTAGCCCAGGGATACACTGAAGCTTTCTTT	CASSLAQGYTEAFF
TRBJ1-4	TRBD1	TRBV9	TGTGCCAGCAGCGCCGACAGGGGCGGTGAAAAACTGTTTTTT	CASSADRGGEKLFF
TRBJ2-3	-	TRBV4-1	TGCGCCAGCAGCCCGTTCGGGGGGCAGGGAGGCACAGATACGCAGTATTTT	CASSPFGGQGGTDTQYF
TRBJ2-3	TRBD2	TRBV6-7	TGTGCCAGCAGTGGGACTAGCGGGAGGAGTGGGCACACAGATACGCAGTATTTT	CASSGTSGRSGHTDTQYF
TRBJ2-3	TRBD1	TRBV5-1	TGCGCCAGCATACAGACAGGGGGCGGAGATACGCAGTATTTT	CASIQTGGGDTQYF
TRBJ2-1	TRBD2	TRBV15	TGTGCCACCAGCAGAGATCCCGGGAGGGCCTTGGAGCAGTTCTTC	CATSRDPGRALEQFF
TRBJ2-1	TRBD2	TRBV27	TGTGCCAGCAGTCGACTAGCGGGAGCCTACAATGAGCAGTTCTTC	CASSRLAGAYNEQFF
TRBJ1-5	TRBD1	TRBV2	TGTGCCAGCAGAGCTTACAGGGGATCCAATCAGCCCCAGCATTTT	CASRAYRGSNQPQHF
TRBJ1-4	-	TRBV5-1	TGCGCCAGCAGCCCATCGGGACAAATTAATGAAAAACTGTTTTTT	CASSPSGQINEKLFF
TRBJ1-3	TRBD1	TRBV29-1	TGCAGCGTTGGGGAGACAGGGGAGCACACCATATATTTT	CSVGETGEHTIYF
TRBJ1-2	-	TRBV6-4	TGTGCCAGCACCGGGGATAACTATGGCTACACCTTC	CASTGDNYGYTF
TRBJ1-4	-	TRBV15	TGTGCCACCAGCAGAGGATCAGGGGAAAAACTGTTTTTT	CATSRGSGEKLFF
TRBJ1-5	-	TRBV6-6	TGTGCCAGCAGTTACCCTGACGGGAATCAGCCCCAGCATTTT	CASSYPDGNQPQHF
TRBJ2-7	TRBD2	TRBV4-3	TGCGCCAGCAGCCAAGATAGCGGGAGAAACTACGAGCAGTACTTC	CASSQDSGRNYEQYF
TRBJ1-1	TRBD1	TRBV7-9	TGTGCCAGCAGCTTAGCAGGGACAGGGATAAATGAAGCTTTCTTT	CASSLAGTGINEAFF
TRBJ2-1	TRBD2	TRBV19	TGTGCCAGTAGTAGCGGGGGTGGGGTCAATGAGCAGTTCTTC	CASSSGGGVNEQFF
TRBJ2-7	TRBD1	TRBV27	TGTGCCAGCAGTAAGACAGGGATTACTTCAGAGCAGTACTTC	CASSKTGITSEQYF
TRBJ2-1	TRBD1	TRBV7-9	TGTGCCAGCAGCTTCTACGGACAGGGAAACTACAATGAGCAGTTCTTC	CASSFYGQGNYNEQFF
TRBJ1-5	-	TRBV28	TGTGCCAGCAGGTCCCCGAGCAATCAGCCCCAGCATTTT	CASRSPSNQPQHF
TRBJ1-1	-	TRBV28	TGTGCCAGCAGTTTAGTACAAATGAACACTGAAGCTTTCTTT	CASSLVQMNTEAFF
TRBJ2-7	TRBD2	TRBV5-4	TGTGCCAGCAGCCCCTTCGGACTAGCGGTTTCCTACGAGCAGTACTTC	CASSPFGLAVSYEQYF
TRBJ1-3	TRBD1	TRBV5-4	TGTGCCAGCAGCTTCGACAGGGCTGCCGGAAACACCATATATTTT	CASSFDRAAGNTIYF